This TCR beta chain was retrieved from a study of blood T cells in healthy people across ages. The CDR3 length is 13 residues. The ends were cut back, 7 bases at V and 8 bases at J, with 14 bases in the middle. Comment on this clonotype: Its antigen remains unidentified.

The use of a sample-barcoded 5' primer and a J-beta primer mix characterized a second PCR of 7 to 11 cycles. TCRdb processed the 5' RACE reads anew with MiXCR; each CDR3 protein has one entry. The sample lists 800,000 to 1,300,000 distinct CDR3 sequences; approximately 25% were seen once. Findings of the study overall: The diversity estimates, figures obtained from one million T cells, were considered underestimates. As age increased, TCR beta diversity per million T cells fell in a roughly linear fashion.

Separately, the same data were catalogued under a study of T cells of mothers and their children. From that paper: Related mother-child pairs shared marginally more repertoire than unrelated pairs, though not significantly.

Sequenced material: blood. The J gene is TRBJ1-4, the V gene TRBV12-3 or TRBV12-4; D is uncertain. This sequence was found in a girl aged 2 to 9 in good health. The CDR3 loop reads CASIDGPGEKLFF. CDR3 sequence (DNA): TGTGCCAGCATCGACGGGCCGGGGGAAAAACTGTTTTTT.